These 13 T cell receptor beta chains came from one sample sequenced in a study of blood T cell repertoires in COVID-19. TCRdb's copy holds only in-frame clones and misses some; the assay was immunoSEQ multiplex PCR. This table has about 170,000 clones, roughly 85% appearing once. The sequencing sample was made of PBMCs or T cells enriched from blood (not recorded which). These receptors were obtained from a woman aged 70-85 years in a cohort exposed to, infected with or recovered from COVID-19 (not recorded which).

The chain uses TRBV9 and TRBJ2-1; D might be TRBD2 (5 bases). The germline V gene has CDR1 SGDLS and CDR2 YYNGEE. V was trimmed by 0 bases and J by 0 bases, leaving 10 bases between them. The CDR3 consists of 16 residues. The CDR3 region is CASSVDEGSSYNEQFF. The CDR3 DNA sequence: TGTGCCAGCAGCGTAGATGAGGGTAGCTCCTACAATGAGCAGTTCTTC.

The chain joins TRBV7-2 to TRBJ1-4; the D gene is possibly TRBD1 (6 bases). CDR3 length: 13 residues. CDR1 SGHTA and CDR2 FQGNSA come from the germline V gene. V dropped 3 bases and J dropped 7 bases, with 9 bases sitting between them. The CDR3 DNA is TGTGCCAGCAGCTTGACAGGACCTGAAAAACTGTTTTTT. It is translated as CASSLTGPEKLFF.

The genes are TRBV3-1 (or the pseudogene TRBV3-2) and TRBJ2-7; weak D call: TRBD2 (6 bases). The CDR3 spans 14 residues. CDR1 and CDR2 (germline): LGHDT, YNNKEL (reference sequence). Trimming cost V 4 bases and J 0 bases, with 10 bases left between them. CDR3 nucleotides: TGTGCCAGCAGCCCGCGGGGCCCCTCCTACGAGCAGTACTTC. Translation: CASSPRGPSYEQYF.

V usage is TRBV21-1 and J usage is TRBJ2-1; the table's D call TRBD2 went unverified against the DNA. TRBV21-1 is a listed pseudogene. The CDR3 loop spans 13 amino acids. The CDR3 protein is CASSKVRYNEQFF. The CDR3 DNA follows: TGTGCCAGCAGCAAAGTGCGGTACAATGAGCAGTTCTTC.

V is TRBV18 and J is TRBJ1-1; TRBD1 matches at 10 bases. CDR3 length: 15 amino acids. Germline lookup yields CDR1 KGHSH and CDR2 LQKENI. Losses at the gene ends were 3 bases for V and 4 bases for J; bases not matched to a gene: 5. The CDR3 region is CASSPGQGTGTEAFF. CDR3 sequence (DNA): TGTGCCAGCTCACCGGGACAGGGGACGGGCACTGAAGCTTTCTTT.

V usage is TRBV7-8 and J usage is TRBJ2-1, with 8 bases matching TRBD2. The ends lost 5 bases at V and 0 bases at J; junction bases unmatched: 12. This CDR3 comprises 18 residues. CDR1 and CDR2 from the germline V gene are SGHVS and FQNEAQ. DNA of the CDR3: TGTGCCAGCAGCACATACACGACTAGCGCCTACTCCTACAATGAGCAGTTCTTC. It yields the protein CASSTYTTSAYSYNEQFF.

The CDR3 is CSVMTGYTEAFF. CDR3 coding DNA: TGCAGCGTTATGACAGGGTACACTGAAGCTTTCTTT. This rearrangement joins TRBV29-1 to TRBJ1-1, with 7 positions matching TRBD1. The CDR3 extends over 12 amino acids. Germline CDR1 SQVTM, CDR2 ANQGSEA. Germline trimming cut 5 bases from V and 3 bases from J; bases unmatched to any gene: 3.

This clone has only one observation. This CDR3 is CASSQVGVLDEKLFF. Written as DNA, the CDR3 is TGTGCCAGCAGCCAAGTGGGCGTACTGGATGAAAAACTGTTTTTT. This chain connects TRBV3-1 (or the pseudogene TRBV3-2) to TRBJ1-4, with unresolved D. Trimming removed 1 base at V and 6 bases at J, with 12 bases between. The CDR3 extends over 15 amino acids. CDR1 and CDR2 (germline): LGHDT, YNNKEL (reference sequence).

The V call is TRBV10-3, the J call TRBJ2-7, with TRBD1 identical over 9 bases. This CDR3 has 15 amino acids. Germline values: CDR1 ENHRY, CDR2 SYGVKD. Unmatched junction bases numbered 11, after V lost 7 bases and J lost 4 bases. CDR3 amino acids: CAITPEGQGTYEQYF. Written as DNA, the CDR3 is TGTGCCATCACTCCGGAGGGACAGGGAACATACGAGCAGTACTTC.

CDR3 nucleotides: TGTGCCACCAGCAGTCCCACAGCCAGCACTGAAGCTTTCTTT. It encodes CATSSPTASTEAFF. The rearrangement uses TRBV15 and TRBJ1-1; D unresolved. Germline V gene lookup returns CDR1 LNHNV and CDR2 YYDKDF (reference sequence). V was trimmed by 3 bases and J by 4 bases, leaving 12 bases between them. The CDR3 length is 14 residues. The full variable domain, its missing parts supplied by reference TRBV15 and TRBJ1-1, is DAMVIQNPRYQVTQFGKPVTLSCSQTLNHNVMYWYQQKSSQAPKLLFHYYDKDFNNEADTPDNFQSRRPNTSFCFLDIRSPGLGDTAMYLCATSSPTASTEAFFGQGTRLTVV.

In this sample, this clone turned up a few times. The chain is built from TRBV11-2 and TRBJ2-4, with 7 bases that match TRBD1. The length of the CDR3 is 19 residues. The V segment lost 1 base and the J segment 0 bases; nucleotides outside the gene matches: 12. CDR1 is SGHAT, CDR2 FQNNGV, per germline. This CDR3 reads CASSLGNLGQALAKNIQYF. In DNA, the CDR3 is TGTGCCAGCAGCTTAGGGAATCTCGGACAGGCCCTAGCCAAAAACATTCAGTACTTC.

The chain links TRBV30 to TRBJ2-7; the match to TRBD2 covers 7 bases. The CDR3 has 14 amino acids. V lost 2 bases, J lost 0 bases, and 4 bases stayed unmatched. The germline gives CDR1 GTSNPN, CDR2 SVGIG (reference sequence). CDR3 sequence (DNA): TGTGCCTGGAGTTGGGGAGGGAGCTCCTACGAGCAGTACTTC. Protein product: CAWSWGGSSYEQYF.

The chain has TRBV5-1 and TRBJ1-2, with unresolved D. Trimming removed 6 bases at V and 2 bases at J, with 17 bases between. The CDR3 contains 15 residues. Germline V CDR1 and CDR2: SGHRS, YFSETQ. CDR3 sequence reads: CASTPGGSLNYGYTF. CDR3 coding DNA: TGCGCCAGCACCCCAGGTGGCAGTTTAAACTATGGCTACACCTTC.